The 3 T cell receptor beta chains presented below share a single source sample, sequenced in a study of blood T cells in healthy people across ages. Through a sample-barcoded 5' primer and a J-beta primer mix, a second PCR was run for roughly 6 to 12 cycles. From the 5' RACE reads, TCRdb called clonotypes with MiXCR, one entry per CDR3 protein. The data show 1.5 million to 2 million distinct CDR3 sequences, roughly 30% seen once. Input material: blood. The receptors were sampled from a woman aged 25 to 45 in good health.

A remark on this clonotype: At one end, the junction sequence differs from germline, possibly due to a read error. The chain joins TRBV5-5 to TRBJ2-5; D may be TRBD1 or TRBD2 (5 bases each). The length of the CDR3 is 14 residues. Germline V gives CDR1 SGHKS, CDR2 YYEKEE (reference sequence). The CDR3 here is CAGSPVGTQETQYF. DNA of the CDR3: TGTGCCGGCAGCCCAGTGGGGACCCAAGAGACCCAGTACTTC.

The gene calls are TRBV6-5 and TRBJ1-3; weak D call: TRBD1 (5 bases). Trimming left V 2 bases short and J 2 bases short, with 10 bases between. This CDR3 has 15 residues. Germline assignment: CDR1 MNHEY and CDR2 SVGAGI. The CDR3 protein is CASSYTGTPGNTIYF. For the CDR3, the DNA is TGTGCCAGCAGTTACACGGGGACTCCTGGAAACACCATATATTTT.

There are a few counts of this clonotype. The CDR3 loop is CASSPTHGATYNEQFF. For the CDR3, the DNA is TGTGCCAGCAGCCCAACCCACGGAGCAACTTACAATGAGCAGTTCTTC. The chain joins TRBV28 to TRBJ2-1; D is uncertain. The CDR3 runs to 16 residues. The V end lost 6 bases, the J end lost 4 bases, and 19 bases lay between the germline ends. Germline V lookup: CDR1 MDHEN, CDR2 SYDVKM.